A selection of T cell receptor beta chains follows, all from one sample in a study of OX40 agonist ivuxolimab in advanced cancers. The assay was immunoSEQ multiplex PCR, and TCRdb's table has in-frame clones only and misses some. The sample carries about 40,000 clones, approximately 89% recorded once. The material sequenced was CD4+ or CD8+ T cells sorted from blood, taken in a trial of the OX40 agonist ivuxolimab. These TCRs come from an adult with an advanced solid tumor such as melanoma, head and neck, liver or kidney cancer. The CDR3 runs from the conserved cysteine through the conserved F or W. A D gene is named only where the DNA matches it firmly. For some rows the clone size is stated as once, few or many, or as a class when expanded; others skip it.

V: TRBV6-5
J: TRBJ1-2
D: NA
size: NA
CDR3: CASSYGERYGYTF
DNA: TGTGCCAGCAGTTACGGGGAACGCTATGGCTACACCTTC

V: TRBV4-1
J: TRBJ2-5
D: NA
size: NA
CDR3: CASSQVWGSGQETQYF
DNA: TGCGCCAGCAGCCAAGTTTGGGGTTCAGGGCAAGAGACCCAGTACTTC

V: TRBV6-6
J: TRBJ2-3
D: TRBD2
size: NA
CDR3: CASRLLAGGAIDTQYF
DNA: TGTGCCAGCAGACTACTAGCGGGAGGGGCCATAGATACGCAGTATTTT

V: TRBV28
J: TRBJ1-2
D: NA
size: few
CDR3: CASSLSSWGVYGYTF
DNA: TGTGCCAGCAGTTTAAGTTCATGGGGTGTCTATGGCTACACCTTC

V: TRBV27
J: TRBJ2-1
D: TRBD1
size: NA
CDR3: CASSLLAVLGQGHEQFF
DNA: TGTGCCAGCAGTTTATTAGCAGTTTTAGGACAGGGGCATGAGCAGTTCTTC

V: TRBV5-1
J: TRBJ1-1
D: NA
size: NA
CDR3: CASSIISGGTEAFF
DNA: TGCGCCAGCAGCATTATCTCGGGTGGCACTGAAGCTTTCTTT

V: TRBV7-9
J: TRBJ2-1
D: TRBD2
size: NA
CDR3: CASSSGLGAGLTYNEQFF
DNA: TGTGCCAGCAGCTCCGGACTAGGGGCGGGATTGACTTACAATGAGCAGTTCTTC

V: TRBV27
J: TRBJ2-4
D: NA
size: once
CDR3: CASSLAGPRHGYIQYF
DNA: TGTGCCAGCAGTCTCGCGGGACCCAGACACGGATACATTCAGTACTTC

V: TRBV28
J: TRBJ2-2
D: NA
size: NA
CDR3: CASSLISNTGELFF
DNA: TGTGCCAGCAGTTTAATAAGTAACACCGGGGAGCTGTTTTTT

V: TRBV7-6
J: TRBJ2-1
D: TRBD2
size: NA
CDR3: CASSLGTPGTRYNEQFF
DNA: TGTGCCAGCAGCTTAGGAACCCCCGGGACTAGGTACAATGAGCAGTTCTTC

V: TRBV27
J: TRBJ2-7
D: NA
size: NA
CDR3: CASTEGGVKYF
DNA: TGTGCCAGCACCGAAGGGGGTGTAAAGTACTTC

V: TRBV5-1
J: TRBJ2-7
D: NA
size: few
CDR3: CASSFGQNYEQYF
DNA: TGCGCCAGCAGCTTTGGACAGAACTACGAGCAGTACTTC

V: TRBV10-2
J: TRBJ2-5
D: NA
size: NA
CDR3: CASSEVGVQETQYF
DNA: TGCGCCAGCAGTGAGGTTGGGGTCCAAGAGACCCAGTACTTC

V: TRBV5-6
J: TRBJ2-5
D: NA
size: NA
CDR3: CASSEQGYQETQYF
DNA: TGTGCCAGCAGCGAACAGGGCTACCAAGAGACCCAGTACTTC

V: TRBV9
J: TRBJ1-2
D: NA
size: NA
CDR3: CASSVISPLEGYTF
DNA: TGTGCCAGCAGCGTAATCTCCCCTTTGGAGGGCTACACCTTC

V: TRBV13
J: TRBJ2-5
D: TRBD2
size: NA
CDR3: CASSPERVSGRETQYF
DNA: TGTGCCAGCAGCCCAGAAAGGGTTAGCGGGAGAGAGACCCAGTACTTC

V: TRBV13
J: TRBJ2-7
D: NA
size: NA
CDR3: CASSLPGAYEQYF
DNA: TGTGCCAGCAGCTTACCAGGGGCCTACGAGCAGTACTTC

V: TRBV28
J: TRBJ2-1
D: NA
size: NA
CDR3: CASSIGTDYNEQFF
DNA: TGTGCCAGCAGCATCGGGACGGACTACAATGAGCAGTTCTTC

V: TRBV7-9
J: TRBJ1-5
D: TRBD1
size: NA
CDR3: CASSAAGGGNQPQHF
DNA: TGTGCCAGCAGCGCAGCAGGGGGGGGGAATCAGCCCCAGCATTTT

V: TRBV10-3
J: TRBJ1-3
D: NA
size: NA
CDR3: CAISDSARLGGNTIYF
DNA: TGTGCCATCAGTGATTCCGCACGACTCGGAGGAAACACCATATATTTT

V: TRBV11-2
J: TRBJ2-7
D: NA
size: NA
CDR3: CASSLAGQPYEQYF
DNA: TGTGCCAGCAGCTTGGCGGGACAGCCCTACGAGCAGTACTTC

V: TRBV5-6
J: TRBJ1-1
D: TRBD1
size: NA
CDR3: CASSPGTDYAEAFF
DNA: TGTGCCAGCAGCCCCGGGACAGACTACGCAGAAGCTTTCTTT